Below are 24 T cell receptor beta chains sequenced from a single sample in a study of PD-L1 blockade in urothelial cancer. Time point indicated: pretreatment peripheral blood. Sequenced by immunoSEQ multiplex PCR; TCRdb stores in-frame clones only, minus some. The sample contains more than 40,000 clones, 75% to 85% of which appear only once. Sequencing used PBMCs, obtained around atezolizumab (anti-PD-L1) treatment. The receptors were sampled from a man aged 50-59 years with urothelial cancer.

The sample holds a few counts of this clone. The rearrangement links TRBV7-2 to TRBJ1-5, with TRBD1 identical over 9 bases. Germline V gene lookup returns CDR1 SGHTA and CDR2 FQGNSA. There are 15 residues in the CDR3. V shed 4 bases and J 2 bases; nucleotides not matched to a gene: 3. The CDR3 sequence is CASSSDRGGNQPQHF. The CDR3 DNA reads TGTGCCAGCAGCTCGGACAGGGGTGGCAATCAGCCCCAGCATTTT.

The J gene is TRBJ1-4, the V gene TRBV30; TRBD1 matches 9 bases. There are 14 residues in the CDR3. Trimming took 2 bases from V and 11 from J; bases not matched to a gene: 9. In germline, CDR1 is GTSNPN, CDR2 SVGIG (reference sequence). As DNA, the CDR3 is TGTGCCTGGAGTAAAGGGACAGGGAGGGTGAAACTGTTTTTT. Residues: CAWSKGTGRVKLFF. Using reference TRBV30 and TRBJ1-4 for the parts outside the CDR3, the full variable domain is SQTIHQWPATLVQPVGSPLSLECTVEGTSNPNLYWYRQAAGRGLQLLFYSVGIGQISSEVPQNLSASRPQDRQFILSSKKLLLSDSGFYLCAWSKGTGRVKLFFGSGTQLSVL.

With respect to this clone: A read error may account for a junction end that differs from germline. The chain's CDR3 is CSILGGSYEQYF. For the CDR3, the DNA is TGCTCTATCCTTGGGGGGTCCTACGAGCAGTACTTC. The chain joins TRBV6-1 to TRBJ2-7; the D gene is possibly TRBD2 (6 bases). Germline V CDR1 and CDR2: MNHNS, SASEGT. This CDR3 is built from 12 residues.

In the case of this clone: Other DNA sequences in this sample translate to the same CDR3. The V and J genes are TRBV5-6 and TRBJ2-1; TRBD2 agrees at 8 bases. With V trimmed by 2 bases and J by 6 bases, 7 bases remained unmatched. Germline assignment: CDR1 SGHDT and CDR2 YYEEEE. The CDR3 has 15 amino acids. The CDR3 reads CASSLRAGGINEQFF. In DNA form, the CDR3 reads TGTGCCAGCAGCTTACGGGCGGGAGGAATCAATGAGCAGTTCTTC.

This clone has just a few counts. This chain links TRBV5-1 with TRBJ1-3, with D tentatively TRBD1 (5 bases). The CDR3 runs to 13 residues. Trimming shortened V by 5 bases and J by 2 bases, and 8 bases separated the two germline ends. CDR1 is SGHRS, CDR2 YFSETQ, per germline. This CDR3 is CASSPRAGNTIYF. The CDR3 DNA reads TGCGCCAGCAGTCCCAGGGCTGGAAACACCATATATTTT. Full variable domain (rest looked up from reference TRBV5-1 and TRBJ1-3): KAGVTQTPRYLIKTRGQQVTLSCSPISGHRSVSWYQQTPGQGLQFLFEYFSETQRNKGNFPGRFSGRQFSNSRSEMNVSTLELGDSALYLCASSPRAGNTIYFGEGSWLTVV.

This clone was seen only a few times. This chain links TRBV11-3 with TRBJ2-2; 10 bases match TRBD1. From germline, CDR1 is SGHNT and CDR2 YENEEA. CDR3 length: 16 amino acids. J was trimmed by 4 bases and V by 5 bases; bases with no gene match: 7. Written as DNA, the CDR3 is TGTGCCAGCAGCCCCCGACAGGGGGCGGGCACCGGGGAGCTGTTTTTT. As protein: CASSPRQGAGTGELFF.

The rearrangement joins TRBV7-8 to TRBJ1-6; TRBD1 agrees at 10 bases. This CDR3 region has 14 residues. Germline CDR1 is SGHVS and CDR2 is FQNEAQ. The V and J ends lost 4 bases and 10 bases, in that order; junction bases with no gene match: 4. Here the CDR3 reads CASSSGQGESPLHF. CDR3 in DNA: TGTGCCAGCAGCTCAGGACAGGGGGAATCACCCCTCCACTTT.

V and J are TRBV7-8 and TRBJ1-2; 7 bases map to TRBD1. CDR1 and CDR2 from the germline V gene are SGHVS and FQNEAQ. The V gene end was trimmed by 1 base and the J gene end by 7 bases; junction bases not matched to a gene: 6. The CDR3 contains 14 residues. The CDR3 loop reads CASSLGGQTPGYTF. The CDR3 nucleotides are TGTGCCAGCAGCTTAGGGGGACAGACGCCTGGCTACACCTTC.

The sample holds one count of this clone. This chain connects TRBV11-2 to TRBJ2-3; no clear D. The CDR3 is 11 residues long. CDR1 and CDR2 from the germline V gene are SGHAT and FQNNGV. Deletions cut 4 bases from V and 4 bases from J, with 3 bases between. This CDR3 is CASSSSDTQYF. The CDR3 DNA follows: TGTGCCAGCAGCTCCTCAGATACGCAGTATTTT.

V gene TRBV5-4 combines with J gene TRBJ2-3; 8 nucleotides line up with TRBD2. Trimming cost V 5 bases and J 6 bases; bases outside gene matches: 11. The germline gives CDR1 SGHNT, CDR2 YYREEE (reference sequence). This CDR3 has 15 residues. CDR3 amino acids: CASSMGASGSDTQYF. The CDR3 DNA follows: TGTGCCAGCAGTATGGGGGCTAGCGGGTCTGATACGCAGTATTTT.

Only one count was recorded for this clone. The chain uses TRBV30 and TRBJ2-3, with 8 bases identical to TRBD2. With 1 base clipped from V and 6 bases from J, the junction kept 9 bases outside the gene matches. Germline-derived CDR1 and CDR2 are GTSNPN and SVGIG (reference sequence). The CDR3 contains 15 residues. The DNA of the CDR3 is TGTGCCTGGAGTGACCTAGCGGGCACGACGGATACGCAGTATTTT. Protein product: CAWSDLAGTTDTQYF.

This clone showed up just a few times. The V gene is TRBV28, the J gene TRBJ1-6; tentatively, D is TRBD1 (5 bases). Trimming cost V 5 bases and J 15 bases, with 11 bases left between them. The germline V gene encodes CDR1 MDHEN and CDR2 SYDVKM. The CDR3 contains 11 residues. The CDR3 nucleotides are TGTGCCAGCAGTGCACAGGAGAACCTCCACTTT. It codes for CASSAQENLHF. Full variable domain (missing parts from reference TRBV28 and TRBJ1-6): DVKVTQSSRYLVKRTGEKVFLECVQDMDHENMFWYRQDPGLGLRLIYFSYDVKMKEKGDIPEGYSVSREKKERFSLILESASTNQTSMYLCASSAQENLHFGNGTRLTVT.

The genes are TRBV5-1 and TRBJ2-2; TRBD2 aligns across 8 bases. Per germline, CDR1 SGHRS and CDR2 YFSETQ. CDR3 length equals 14 residues. Trimming removed 5 bases from V and 1 base from J; junction bases left unmatched: 1. The CDR3 bases are TGCGCCAGCAGTACTAGCGGGAACACCGGGGAGCTGTTTTTT. It specifies CASSTSGNTGELFF.

J is TRBJ1-2 and V is TRBV9; weak D call: TRBD1 (6 bases). The CDR3 sequence is 18 residues long. Germline V CDR1 and CDR2: SGDLS, YYNGEE. V was cut by 4 bases and J by 0 bases, with 22 bases left in between. For the CDR3, the DNA is TGTGCCAGCAGCAGGGGAGGGGGTGCCCCCCTCACTAACTATGGCTACACCTTC. Protein product: CASSRGGGAPLTNYGYTF.

The V call is TRBV5-1, the J call TRBJ1-5, with D perhaps TRBD1 (6 bases). V lost 4 bases to trimming and J lost 3 bases, with 11 bases between them. Germline-derived CDR1 and CDR2 are SGHRS and YFSETQ. The CDR3 has 14 amino acids. CDR3 sequence (DNA): TGCGCCAGCAGCCCGGACAGCCTCAATCAGCCCCAGCATTTT. Protein product: CASSPDSLNQPQHF.

The chain has TRBV5-1 and TRBJ2-7; the match to TRBD1 covers 9 bases. V dropped 8 bases and J dropped 0; count of bases not matched to a gene: 3. Germline V gene data show CDR1 as SGHRS and CDR2 as YFSETQ. This CDR3 is 13 amino acids long. The CDR3 spells CARGTGSSYEQYV. The CDR3 DNA sequence: TGCGCCAGGGGGACAGGGAGCTCCTACGAGCAGTACGTC.

The chain carries TRBV6-1 and TRBJ1-4; D is ambiguous. Trimming shortened V by 7 bases and J by 4 bases, and 13 bases separated the two germline ends. The germline CDR1 and CDR2 sequences are MNHNS and SASEGT. The CDR3 runs 14 residues. The CDR3 DNA reads as TGTGCCAGCAAAGAGGGAGTTTTTAATGAAAAACTGTTTTTT. It is translated as CASKEGVFNEKLFF.

The gene calls are TRBV9 and TRBJ2-2, with TRBD1 as a possible D gene (6 bases). The germline CDR1 and CDR2 sequences are SGDLS and YYNGEE. Trimming left V 3 bases short and J 1 base short, with 10 bases between. This CDR3 has 15 residues. CDR3 amino acids: CASSAGTRNTGELFF. Here the CDR3 DNA reads TGTGCCAGCAGCGCTGGGACAAGGAACACCGGGGAGCTGTTTTTT.

This clone has only one observation. V is TRBV6-4 and J is TRBJ1-1, with D perhaps TRBD1 (6 bases). The length of the CDR3 is 13 residues. Trimming stripped 2 bases from V and 4 bases from J, with 8 bases between. Germline assignment: CDR1 MRHNA and CDR2 SNTAGT. The CDR3 DNA follows: TGTGCCAGCAGTGACCAGACAGGCACTGAAGCTTTCTTT. It yields the protein CASSDQTGTEAFF.

The chain couples TRBV7-2 to TRBJ2-3; 8 nucleotides line up with TRBD2. Germline values: CDR1 SGHTA, CDR2 FQGNSA. V shed 0 bases, J shed 7 bases, and the junction held 9 bases outside the gene matches. This CDR3 region has 16 residues. The CDR3 is CASSLAWAGGTNTQYF. CDR3 sequence (DNA): TGTGCCAGCAGCTTAGCGTGGGCGGGGGGAACGAATACGCAGTATTTT.

The chain employs TRBV7-3 and TRBJ2-1; tentatively, D is TRBD2 (5 bases). Germline CDR1 SGHTA, CDR2 FQGTGA. V lost 5 bases and J lost 0, with 11 bases in between. This CDR3 contains 15 residues. The CDR3 DNA sequence: TGTGCCAGCAGCCTAGAGCGGAGCTCCTACAATGAGCAGTTCTTC. Amino acids: CASSLERSSYNEQFF.

The chain combines TRBV9 with TRBJ2-1; unclear D gene. The CDR3 contains 15 residues. Trimming shortened V by 5 bases and J by 0 bases, and 12 bases separated the two germline ends. Germline loops: CDR1 SGDLS, CDR2 YYNGEE. The CDR3 nucleotides are TGTGCCAGCAGTCCCATAACTTACTCCTACAATGAGCAGTTCTTC. Amino acids: CASSPITYSYNEQFF. The full variable domain, in which reference TRBV9 and TRBJ2-1 provide the parts outside the CDR3, is DSGVTQTPKHLITATGQRVTLRCSPRSGDLSVYWYQQSLDQGLQFLIQYYNGEERAKGNILERFSAQQFPDLHSELNLSSLELGDSALYFCASSPITYSYNEQFFGPGTRLTVL.

V usage is TRBV7-3 and J usage is TRBJ2-3, with a tentative D call TRBD2 (6 bases). Germline V lookup: CDR1 SGHTA, CDR2 FQGTGA. Trimming left V 5 bases short and J 3 bases short, with 15 bases between. This CDR3 is 15 amino acids long. The CDR3 bases are TGTGCCAGCAGCCGACTCGGGACTGTTACAGATACGCAGTATTTT. Its protein is CASSRLGTVTDTQYF.

In nucleotides, the CDR3 is TGTGCCAGTAGTAACACAGGACACTCCACTGAAGCTTTCTTT. It is translated as CASSNTGHSTEAFF. V and J are TRBV19 and TRBJ1-1, with a tentative D call TRBD1 (5 bases). The CDR3 is 14 amino acids. V was clipped by 4 bases and J by 4 bases, with 13 bases between them. Germline V lookup: CDR1 LNHDA, CDR2 SQIVND (reference sequence). Supplemented by reference TRBV19 and TRBJ1-1, the full variable domain reads DGGITQSPKYLFRKEGQNVTLSCEQNLNHDAMYWYRQDPGQGLRLIYYSQIVNDFQKGDIAEGYSVSREKKESFPLTVTSAQKNPTAFYLCASSNTGHSTEAFFGQGTRLTVV.